The T cell receptor (beta chain) described here comes from a study of cytotoxic CD8 clonotypes in ibrutinib-treated CLL. Using immunoSEQ multiplex PCR, the repertoire was profiled, and TCRdb retains in-frame clones only, with some absent. In the table there are around 310,000 clones, roughly 79% of which are singletons. Trimming stripped 4 bases from V and 8 bases from J, with 14 bases between. Germline V gene sequence: CDR1 GTSNPN, CDR2 SVGIG (reference sequence). The CDR3 spans 12 residues. The genes are TRBV30 and TRBJ1-2, with a possible D match to TRBD1 (5 bases). This clonotype was sampled from a human donor with chronic lymphocytic leukemia. This specimen consisted of PBMCs, obtained before ibrutinib treatment. Here the CDR3 reads CAWTGSMLGYTF. The CDR3 DNA sequence: TGTGCCTGGACAGGGTCTATGTTAGGCTACACCTTC.